This entry concerns a single T cell receptor beta chain. The antigen is undetermined. The data are from a study of OX40 agonist ivuxolimab in advanced cancers. Looking at the study overall: An agonistic human IgG2 monoclonal antibody against OX40 (CD134) was given. Of mixed ages from about 20 to 85 and averaging roughly 60 years, the group was just under 85% male.

Study observations and caveats: At 0.1-3.0 mg/kg, partial responders had clonal expansion among the lowest observed. Dosing at 0.1 to 3.0 mg/kg was accompanied by clonal expansion of CD4+ and CD8+ blood T cells by week 6.

Per the germline V gene, CDR1 is SGDLS and CDR2 is YYNGEE. The CDR3 loop spans 15 amino acids. Trimming took off 2 bases at V and 0 bases at J, with 11 bases between the two ends. Sequencing used immunoSEQ multiplex PCR; TCRdb keeps in-frame clones, though not all of them. This sample has more than 80,000 clones, with 94% found just once. This TCR came from an adult with an advanced solid tumor such as melanoma, head and neck, liver or kidney cancer. The J gene is TRBJ1-2, the V gene TRBV9, with D hard to call. The sequencing here drew on CD4+ or CD8+ T cells sorted from blood, taken in a trial of the OX40 agonist ivuxolimab. CDR3 residues: CASSVAVAANYGYTF. In nucleotides, the CDR3 is TGTGCCAGCAGCGTGGCTGTAGCAGCTAACTATGGCTACACCTTC.